This entry lists 8 T cell receptor beta chains sequenced from one sample in a study of CD8+ T cells in alopecia areata. In each case, RNA was isolated and then reverse transcribed into cDNA as the sequencing template. Repertoires were generated with immunoSEQ multiplex PCR, while TCRdb's copy carries only in-frame clones and drops some. This table holds roughly 120,000 clones, 30% to 40% found once. The material sequenced was CD4+ T cells sorted from blood. These receptor sequences come from a human donor with alopecia areata.

The gene calls are TRBV30 and TRBJ2-6, with no clear D. V lost 5 bases, J lost 8 bases, and 13 bases lay in between. The CDR3 length is 13 residues. Germline V lookup: CDR1 GTSNPN, CDR2 SVGIG (reference sequence). The DNA of the CDR3 is TGTGCCTGGGGCTCACGGGTCCCCAACGTCCTGACTTTC. It translates to CAWGSRVPNVLTF.

This sequence joins TRBV6-5 and TRBJ2-3; the D gene is possibly TRBD2 (6 bases). Germline CDR1 and CDR2: MNHEY and SVGAGI. Trimming removed 0 bases at V and 4 bases at J, with 11 bases between. The length of the CDR3 is 15 residues. In DNA, the CDR3 is TGTGCCAGCAGTTACTCCGGCCCTAGCGCAGATACGCAGTATTTT. This translates into CASSYSGPSADTQYF.

The rearrangement uses TRBV4-2 and TRBJ1-6; D not certain. Germline lookup yields CDR1 LGHNA and CDR2 YNFKEQ. The CDR3 has 15 residues. Trimming removed 1 base from V and 8 bases from J, with 12 bases in between. CDR3 coding DNA: TGTGCCAGCAGCCAAGTGGGGTTTGGGGATTCACCCCTCCACTTT. Translation: CASSQVGFGDSPLHF.

This clone showed up just once. CDR3 protein: CASSYRTVNYGYTF. CDR3 nucleotide sequence: TGTGCCAGCAGTTATCGGACAGTTAACTATGGCTACACCTTC. This chain uses TRBV6-9 with TRBJ1-2, with D perhaps matching TRBD1 (6 bases). This CDR3 contains 14 residues. Looked up from germline, CDR1 is MNHGY and CDR2 is SVAAGI. V lost 2 bases, J lost 1 base, and 8 bases lay in between.

The chain carries TRBV30 and TRBJ2-1; 9 nucleotides line up with TRBD2. Germline V gives CDR1 GTSNPN, CDR2 SVGIG (reference sequence). This CDR3 comprises 14 residues. Unmatched junction bases numbered 8, after V lost 4 bases and J lost 7 bases. CDR3: CAWMVAGGVNEQFF. DNA of the CDR3: TGTGCCTGGATGGTGGCGGGAGGGGTGAATGAGCAGTTCTTC. Full variable domain (outside the CDR3, taken from reference TRBV30 and TRBJ2-1): SQTIHQWPATLVQPVGSPLSLECTVEGTSNPNLYWYRQAAGRGLQLLFYSVGIGQISSEVPQNLSASRPQDRQFILSSKKLLLSDSGFYLCAWMVAGGVNEQFFGPGTRLTVL.

V gene TRBV13 combines with J gene TRBJ1-1; D perhaps matches TRBD1 (5 bases). This CDR3 contains 14 residues. With 5 bases removed from V and 1 base from J, the gap between germline ends came to 11 bases. Per the germline V gene, CDR1 is PRHDT and CDR2 is FYEKMQ (reference sequence). The CDR3 here is CASSPIGANTEAFF. Here the CDR3 DNA reads TGTGCCAGCAGCCCCATCGGGGCGAACACTGAAGCTTTCTTT.

The chain links TRBV23-1 to TRBJ2-7; maybe TRBD1 (5 bases). TRBV23-1 is annotated as an ORF whose role is uncertain. V was pared by 8 bases and J by 5 bases, with 13 bases between. The CDR3 has 12 amino acids. CDR3 residues: CASRRVTDEQYF. The DNA of the CDR3 is TGCGCCAGCCGCAGGGTAACGGACGAGCAGTACTTC.

The chain uses TRBV29-1 and TRBJ2-7, with D hard to call. The germline CDR1 and CDR2 sequences are SQVTM and ANQGSEA. This CDR3 contains 13 residues. Trimming took 7 bases from V and 1 from J, leaving 14 bases between them. DNA for the CDR3: TGCAGCGCCGCTGTATGGGGTTCCTACGAGCAGTACTTC. It yields the protein CSAAVWGSYEQYF.